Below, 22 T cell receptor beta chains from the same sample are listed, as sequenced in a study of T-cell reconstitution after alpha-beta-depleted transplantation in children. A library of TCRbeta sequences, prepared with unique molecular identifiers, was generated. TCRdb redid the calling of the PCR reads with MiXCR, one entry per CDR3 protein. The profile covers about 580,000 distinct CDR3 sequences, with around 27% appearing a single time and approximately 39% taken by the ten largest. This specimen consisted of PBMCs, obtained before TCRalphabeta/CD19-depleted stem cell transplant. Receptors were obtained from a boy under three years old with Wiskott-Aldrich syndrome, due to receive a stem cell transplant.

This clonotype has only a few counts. The CDR3 is CASSEMLAGGDEQFF. CDR3 nucleotides: TGTGCCAGCAGTGAAATGCTAGCGGGAGGGGATGAGCAGTTCTTC. The chain carries TRBV6-1 and TRBJ2-1, with 12 nucleotides matching TRBD2. Germline V gene data show CDR1 as MNHNS and CDR2 as SASEGT. V was clipped by 2 bases and J by 8 bases; unmatched bases: 4. This CDR3 has 15 residues.

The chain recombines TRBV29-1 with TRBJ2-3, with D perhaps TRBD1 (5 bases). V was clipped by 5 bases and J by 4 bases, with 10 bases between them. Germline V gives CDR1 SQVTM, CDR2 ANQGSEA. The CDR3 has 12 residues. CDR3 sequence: CSVSIGADTQYF. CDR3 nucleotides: TGCAGCGTTTCGATAGGGGCAGATACGCAGTATTTT.

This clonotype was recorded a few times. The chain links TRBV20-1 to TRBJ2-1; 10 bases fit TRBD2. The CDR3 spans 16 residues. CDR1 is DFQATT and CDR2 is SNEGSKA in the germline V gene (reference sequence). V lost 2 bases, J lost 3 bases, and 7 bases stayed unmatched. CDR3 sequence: CSARLAGARSYNEQFF. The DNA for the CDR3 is TGCAGTGCTAGACTAGCGGGAGCCCGGAGCTACAATGAGCAGTTCTTC.

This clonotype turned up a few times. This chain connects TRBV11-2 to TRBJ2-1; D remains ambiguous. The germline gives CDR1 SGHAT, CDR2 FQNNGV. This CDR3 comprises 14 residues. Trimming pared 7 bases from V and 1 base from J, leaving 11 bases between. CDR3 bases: TGTGCCAGCACCAAGAGTTCTTCCTACAATGAGCAGTTCTTC. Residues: CASTKSSSYNEQFF.

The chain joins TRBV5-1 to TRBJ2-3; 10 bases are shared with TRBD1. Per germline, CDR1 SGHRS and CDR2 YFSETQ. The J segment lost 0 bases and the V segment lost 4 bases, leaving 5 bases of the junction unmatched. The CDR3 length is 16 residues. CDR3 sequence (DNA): TGCGCCAGCAGCAGGACGGGACAGGGGAGCACAGATACGCAGTATTTT. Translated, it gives CASSRTGQGSTDTQYF.

The CDR3 region has the DNA TGTGCCACCAGTGATTCGAAAGGACAGGGAGTTCCCTACGAGCAGTACTTC. This gives the protein CATSDSKGQGVPYEQYF. The chain is built from TRBV24-1 and TRBJ2-7; 8 positions match TRBD1. Per the germline V gene, CDR1 is KGHDR and CDR2 is SFDVKD. The CDR3 contains 17 residues. V was pared by 2 bases and J by 2 bases, with 10 bases of the junction left unmatched.

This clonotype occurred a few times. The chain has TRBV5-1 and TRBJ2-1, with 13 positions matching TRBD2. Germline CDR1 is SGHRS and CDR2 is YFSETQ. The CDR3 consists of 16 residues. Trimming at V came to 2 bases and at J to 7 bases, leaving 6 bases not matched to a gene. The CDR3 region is CASSFGLAGDWNEQFF. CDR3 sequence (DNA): TGCGCCAGCAGCTTTGGACTAGCGGGAGATTGGAATGAGCAGTTCTTC. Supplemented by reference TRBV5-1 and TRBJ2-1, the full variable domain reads KAGVTQTPRYLIKTRGQQVTLSCSPISGHRSVSWYQQTPGQGLQFLFEYFSETQRNKGNFPGRFSGRQFSNSRSEMNVSTLELGDSALYLCASSFGLAGDWNEQFFGPGTRLTVL.

CDR3 DNA: TGCGCCAGCAGCTTAACTGCCGGGACAGGGCTCTACGAGCAGTACTTC. The encoded protein is CASSLTAGTGLYEQYF. The chain has TRBV5-1 and TRBJ2-7; 9 bases fit TRBD1. The CDR3 contains 16 residues. The V gene's germline CDR1 is SGHRS and CDR2 YFSETQ. J lost 3 bases, V lost 2 bases, and 9 bases had no gene match. Full variable domain (rest looked up from reference TRBV5-1 and TRBJ2-7): KAGVTQTPRYLIKTRGQQVTLSCSPISGHRSVSWYQQTPGQGLQFLFEYFSETQRNKGNFPGRFSGRQFSNSRSEMNVSTLELGDSALYLCASSLTAGTGLYEQYFGPGTRLTVT.

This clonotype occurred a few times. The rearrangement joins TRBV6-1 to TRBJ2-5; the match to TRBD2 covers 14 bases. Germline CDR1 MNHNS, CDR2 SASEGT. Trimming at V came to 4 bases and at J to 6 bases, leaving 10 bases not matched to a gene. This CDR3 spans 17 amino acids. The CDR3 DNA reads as TGTGCCAGCAGTGCCGGGACTAGCGGGAGAGGTAAACAGACCCAGTACTTC. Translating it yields CASSAGTSGRGKQTQYF.

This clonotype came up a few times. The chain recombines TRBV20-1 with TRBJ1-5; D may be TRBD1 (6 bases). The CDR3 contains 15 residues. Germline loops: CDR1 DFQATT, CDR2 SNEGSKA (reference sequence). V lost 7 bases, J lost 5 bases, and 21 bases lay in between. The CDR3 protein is CSVKEGSEGDQPQHF. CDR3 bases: TGCAGTGTTAAGGAGGGTTCTGAGGGGGATCAGCCCCAGCATTTT.

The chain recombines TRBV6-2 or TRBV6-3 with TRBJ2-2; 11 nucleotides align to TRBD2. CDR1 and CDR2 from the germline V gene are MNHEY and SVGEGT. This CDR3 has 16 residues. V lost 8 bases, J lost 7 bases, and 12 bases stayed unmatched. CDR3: CASRKIAGGPGGELFF. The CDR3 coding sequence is TGTGCCAGCCGAAAGATAGCGGGAGGGCCGGGCGGGGAGCTGTTTTTT.

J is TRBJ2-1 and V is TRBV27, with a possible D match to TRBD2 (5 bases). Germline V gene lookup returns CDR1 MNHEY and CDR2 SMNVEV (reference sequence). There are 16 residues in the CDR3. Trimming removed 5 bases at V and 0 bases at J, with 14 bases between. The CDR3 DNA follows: TGTGCCAGCAGTCCCATTTCGGGAAGCTCCTACAATGAGCAGTTCTTC. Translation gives CASSPISGSSYNEQFF.

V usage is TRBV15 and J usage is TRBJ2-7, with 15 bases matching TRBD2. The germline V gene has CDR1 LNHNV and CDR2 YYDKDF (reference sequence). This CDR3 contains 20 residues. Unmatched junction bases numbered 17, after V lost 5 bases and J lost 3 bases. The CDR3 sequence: CATSSLRGLAGGSHYYEQYF. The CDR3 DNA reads TGTGCCACCAGCTCCCTCCGGGGACTAGCGGGAGGATCCCACTACTACGAGCAGTACTTC.

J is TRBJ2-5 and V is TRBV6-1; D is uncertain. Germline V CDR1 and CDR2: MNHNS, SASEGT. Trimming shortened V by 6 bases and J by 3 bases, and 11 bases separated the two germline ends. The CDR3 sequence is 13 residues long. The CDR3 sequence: CASRKRGEETQYF. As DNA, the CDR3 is TGTGCCAGCAGAAAAAGAGGTGAAGAGACCCAGTACTTC.

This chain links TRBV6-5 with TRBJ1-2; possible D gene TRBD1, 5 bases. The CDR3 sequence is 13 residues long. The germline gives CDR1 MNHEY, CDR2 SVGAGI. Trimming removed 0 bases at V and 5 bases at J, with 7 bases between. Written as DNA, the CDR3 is TGTGCCAGCAGTTACTCGACAGTGTATGGCTACACCTTC. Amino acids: CASSYSTVYGYTF.

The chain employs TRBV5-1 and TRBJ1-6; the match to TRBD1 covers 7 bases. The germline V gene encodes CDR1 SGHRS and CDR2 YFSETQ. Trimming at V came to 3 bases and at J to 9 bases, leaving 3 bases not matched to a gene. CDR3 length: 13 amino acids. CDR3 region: CASSSRGTSPLHF. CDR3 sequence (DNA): TGCGCCAGCAGCTCCAGGGGGACTTCACCCCTCCACTTT.

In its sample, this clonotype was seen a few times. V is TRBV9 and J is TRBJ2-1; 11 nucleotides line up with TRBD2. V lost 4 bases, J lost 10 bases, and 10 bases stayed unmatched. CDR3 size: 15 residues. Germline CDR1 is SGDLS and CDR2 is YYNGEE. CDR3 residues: CASSTPGLAANEQFF. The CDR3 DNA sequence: TGTGCCAGCAGCACTCCGGGACTAGCGGCCAACGAGCAGTTCTTC.

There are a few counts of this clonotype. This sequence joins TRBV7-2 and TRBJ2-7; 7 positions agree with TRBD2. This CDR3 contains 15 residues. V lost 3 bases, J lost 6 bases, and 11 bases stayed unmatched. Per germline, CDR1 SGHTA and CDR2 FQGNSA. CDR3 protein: CASSFQGGPKGEQYF. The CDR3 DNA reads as TGTGCCAGCAGCTTCCAGGGAGGGCCGAAGGGCGAGCAGTACTTC.

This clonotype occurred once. CDR3 residues: CASSSPSGRWGTDTQYF. DNA of the CDR3: TGTGCCAGCAGCTCCCCTAGCGGGAGGTGGGGCACAGATACGCAGTATTTT. V is TRBV7-2 and J is TRBJ2-3; the match to TRBD2 covers 11 bases. The CDR3 length is 17 residues. V shed 4 bases, J shed 1 base, and the junction held 7 bases outside the gene matches. Germline assignment: CDR1 SGHTA and CDR2 FQGNSA.

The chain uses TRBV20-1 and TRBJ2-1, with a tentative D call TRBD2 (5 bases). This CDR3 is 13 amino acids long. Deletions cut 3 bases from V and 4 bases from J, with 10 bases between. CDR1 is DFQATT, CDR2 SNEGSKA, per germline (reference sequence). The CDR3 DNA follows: TGCAGTGCTAGCCGGGGAACTTACAATGAGCAGTTCTTC. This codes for CSASRGTYNEQFF.

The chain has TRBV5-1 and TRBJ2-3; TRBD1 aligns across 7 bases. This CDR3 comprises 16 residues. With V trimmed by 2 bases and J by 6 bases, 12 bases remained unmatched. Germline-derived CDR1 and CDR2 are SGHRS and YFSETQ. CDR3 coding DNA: TGCGCCAGCAGCTTACGGACAGGAACCCTAGGCGATACGCAGTATTTT. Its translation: CASSLRTGTLGDTQYF.

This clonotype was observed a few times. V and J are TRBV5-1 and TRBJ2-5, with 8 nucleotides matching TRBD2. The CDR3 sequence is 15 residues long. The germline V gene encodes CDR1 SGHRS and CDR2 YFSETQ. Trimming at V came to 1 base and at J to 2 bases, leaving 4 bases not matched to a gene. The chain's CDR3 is CASSLYGGEQETQYF. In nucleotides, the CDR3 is TGCGCCAGCAGCTTGTACGGGGGGGAGCAAGAGACCCAGTACTTC.